This T cell receptor (beta chain) was observed in a study of cytomegalovirus exposure and HLA in healthy donors. The study ran its PCR with 60 Vbeta and 13 Jbeta primers. This table comes from immunoSEQ multiplex PCR, and its TCRdb copy is limited to in-frame clones, with some not included. The top ten clones hold 1% to 1.5% of a sample with more than 85,000 clones, about 78% of them seen once. Notes on this clone: Its antigen is not identified.

Regarding donors, all were healthy bone marrow donors. Overall study results and limits: Most CMV-associated TCR beta chains appeared HLA-restricted in a later analysis. The study found most TCR sequences rare, yet found some public TCRs in many donors.

The germline CDR1 and CDR2 sequences are MDHEN and SYDVKM. The CDR3 is made up of 15 amino acids. Germline trimming cut 5 bases from V and 5 bases from J; bases unmatched to any gene: 5. Sequences were obtained from PBMCs. The clonotype was recovered from a man younger than 40 in good health and CMV-seronegative. The V call is TRBV28, the J call TRBJ1-4, with 10 bases that match TRBD1. In nucleotides, the CDR3 is TGTGCCAGCAGTAAACCGGGACAGGGGAATGAAAAACTGTTTTTT. Translation: CASSKPGQGNEKLFF.